The subject of this entry is one T cell receptor (beta chain). This entry belongs to a study of T cells in Graves' hyperthyroidism and ophthalmopathy. The germline V gene encodes CDR1 LNHDA and CDR2 SQIVND (reference sequence). This CDR3 has 13 amino acids. V lost 8 bases to trimming and J lost 5 bases, with 16 bases between them. Template material for amplifying TCR beta CDR3 regions consisted of RNA transcripts. In the first-round RT-PCR of the TCR CDR3, the HTBI primer set was used. TCRdb re-derived calls from the multiplex PCR reads in MiXCR, one entry per CDR3 protein. The table shows some 600,000 distinct CDR3 sequences, with approximately 44% occurring only once.

This TCR was sampled from a woman under 30 with Graves' hyperthyroidism. The chain combines TRBV19 with TRBJ2-7; D is possibly TRBD2 (6 bases). Sequencing was carried out using peripheral blood or thyroid tissue (not recorded which). This CDR3 is CASSRLQRDEQYF. In DNA form, the CDR3 reads TGTGCCAGTTCTCGCCTTCAGCGGGACGAGCAGTACTTC.